Shown below are 30 T cell receptor beta chains from a single sample sequenced in a study of PD-L1 blockade in urothelial cancer. Time point here: pretreatment peripheral blood. The repertoire was sequenced with immunoSEQ multiplex PCR; TCRdb's copy has only in-frame clones and lacks some. The data show approximately 47,000 clones, 80% to 85% seen once. Source: PBMCs, taken around atezolizumab (anti-PD-L1) treatment. These receptors came from a man in his fifties with urothelial cancer.

The chain has TRBV7-2 and TRBJ2-7; tentatively, D is TRBD2 (5 bases). CDR1 is SGHTA and CDR2 is FQGNSA in the germline V gene. The V gene lost 5 bases and the J gene lost 4 bases, with 12 bases spanning the gap. The CDR3 runs to 13 residues. CDR3 sequence: CASSPSTRYEQYF. CDR3 coding DNA: TGTGCCAGCAGCCCTAGCACACGATACGAGCAGTACTTC.

The V gene is TRBV29-1, the J gene TRBJ2-5, with no clear D. The CDR3 length is 11 residues. CDR1 and CDR2 from the germline V gene are SQVTM and ANQGSEA. Trimming pared 4 bases from V and 5 bases from J, leaving 8 bases between. The CDR3: CSVALLETQYF. CDR3 DNA sequence: TGCAGCGTTGCACTTTTGGAGACCCAGTACTTC.

This clone was observed a handful of times. J is TRBJ1-2 and V is TRBV6-5; 8 bases agree with TRBD1. With 2 bases clipped from V and 8 bases from J, the junction kept 7 bases outside the gene matches. CDR3 length: 14 residues. The germline V gene encodes CDR1 MNHEY and CDR2 SVGAGI. The CDR3 DNA is TGTGCCAGCAGTTACACCCCGACAGGGGCCGGCTACACCTTC. Amino acids: CASSYTPTGAGYTF.

This clone was picked up a small number of times. The chain couples TRBV6-1 to TRBJ2-7; TRBD1 aligns across 9 bases. Germline CDR1 is MNHNS and CDR2 is SASEGT. CDR3 length equals 15 residues. V was clipped by 6 bases and J by 7 bases; unmatched bases: 13. CDR3 in amino acids: CASRSGTGPFGEQYF. The DNA of the CDR3 is TGTGCCAGCAGATCCGGGACAGGGCCTTTCGGGGAGCAGTACTTC.

The gene calls are TRBV7-2 and TRBJ2-5, with 11 bases fitting TRBD1. The germline V gene encodes CDR1 SGHTA and CDR2 FQGNSA. The CDR3 consists of 16 residues. V gave up 1 base and J gave up 3 bases; unmatched junction bases: 4. CDR3 region: CASSLGDRGSKETQYF. CDR3 coding DNA: TGTGCCAGCAGCTTAGGGGACAGGGGGTCTAAAGAGACCCAGTACTTC.

Only one count was recorded for this clone. J is TRBJ2-5 and V is TRBV28; perhaps TRBD1 as D (6 bases). Germline loops: CDR1 MDHEN, CDR2 SYDVKM. The CDR3 is 15 amino acids. V was cut by 6 bases and J by 5 bases, with 19 bases left in between. The CDR3 DNA reads TGTGCCAGCAGAGACAGGCTAGGGGCGTGGGAGACCCAGTACTTC. It specifies CASRDRLGAWETQYF. Filled out from reference TRBV28 and TRBJ2-5, the complete variable domain reads DVKVTQSSRYLVKRTGEKVFLECVQDMDHENMFWYRQDPGLGLRLIYFSYDVKMKEKGDIPEGYSVSREKKERFSLILESASTNQTSMYLCASRDRLGAWETQYFGPGTRLLVL.

This clone was recorded once. The chain has TRBV7-2 and TRBJ1-2, with 7 bases that match TRBD1. The V and J ends lost 4 bases and 6 bases, in that order; junction bases with no gene match: 11. The CDR3 length is 15 residues. Germline-derived CDR1 and CDR2 are SGHTA and FQGNSA. Written as DNA, the CDR3 is TGTGCCAGCAGCTACACCCGGACAGGACGGGATGGCTACACCTTC. Its translation is CASSYTRTGRDGYTF. Together with reference TRBV7-2 and TRBJ1-2, the CDR3 gives the full variable domain: GAGVSQSPSNKVTEKGKDVELRCDPISGHTALYWYRQSLGQGLEFLIYFQGNSAPDKSGLPSDRFSAERTGGSVSTLTIQRTQQEDSAVYLCASSYTRTGRDGYTFGSGTRLTVV.

V usage is TRBV11-2 and J usage is TRBJ2-7; D may be TRBD2 (7 bases). This CDR3 is 16 amino acids long. Germline V gives CDR1 SGHAT, CDR2 FQNNGV. V lost 5 bases and J 6 bases, leaving 23 bases between the germline ends. The DNA of the CDR3 is TGTGCCAGCAGCCCCCGACGGGGGGCTGAAGGTAGCGAGCAGTACGTC. This gives the protein CASSPRRGAEGSEQYV.

This clone was detected a few times. Here the CDR3 reads CASSLDVGGSVETQYF. The CDR3 DNA follows: TGCGCCAGCAGCTTGGACGTGGGGGGGTCAGTAGAGACCCAGTACTTC. This chain uses TRBV5-1 with TRBJ2-5, with 7 bases matching TRBD2. V gave up 0 bases and J gave up 4 bases; unmatched junction bases: 9. CDR1 is SGHRS, CDR2 YFSETQ, per germline. This CDR3 comprises 16 residues.

For the CDR3, the DNA is TGTGCCAGCAGCCCTGGACGGGAGAATTCACCCCTCCACTTT. Protein: CASSPGRENSPLHF. This chain joins TRBV14 and TRBJ1-6; D gene unclear. Trimming cost V 4 bases and J 7 bases, with 11 bases left between them. The CDR3 runs 14 residues. The germline V gene has CDR1 SGHDN and CDR2 FVKESK.

The CDR3 DNA follows: TGTGCCAGCGGACAGGGGAAAAACATTCAGTACTTC. Encoded protein: CASGQGKNIQYF. The V and J genes are TRBV2 and TRBJ2-4; TRBD1 matches 9 bases. Germline-derived CDR1 and CDR2 are SNHLY and FYNNEI. V shed 8 bases and J 4 bases; nucleotides not matched to a gene: 0. The CDR3 is 12 residues long.

There are a few counts of this clone. The rearrangement links TRBV5-1 to TRBJ2-2; 7 nucleotides line up with TRBD1. This CDR3 is built from 15 residues. Trimming took 4 bases from V and 0 from J; bases not matched to a gene: 3. CDR1 SGHRS and CDR2 YFSETQ come from the germline V gene. The CDR3 nucleotides read TGCGCCAGCAGCGAAGGGACAGCGAACACCGGGGAGCTGTTTTTT. Residues: CASSEGTANTGELFF.

This clone was counted between two and nine times. This sequence joins TRBV6-1 and TRBJ2-2, with 15 bases lining up with TRBD2. This CDR3 spans 20 amino acids. V shed 3 bases, J shed 3 bases, and the junction held 11 bases outside the gene matches. Germline V lookup: CDR1 MNHNS, CDR2 SASEGT. CDR3: CASSDVMGLAGGKYTGELFF. The CDR3 nucleotides read TGTGCCAGCAGTGACGTCATGGGACTAGCGGGGGGCAAGTACACCGGGGAGCTGTTTTTT.

The table lists this clone with a few counts. The J gene is TRBJ2-5, the V gene TRBV13, with 8 bases identical to TRBD2. Germline lookup yields CDR1 PRHDT and CDR2 FYEKMQ (reference sequence). Trimming at V came to 7 bases and at J to 5 bases, leaving 9 bases not matched to a gene. The CDR3 loop spans 14 amino acids. The chain's CDR3 is CASNGAGVQETQYF. The CDR3 DNA reads as TGTGCCAGCAACGGAGCGGGAGTGCAGGAGACCCAGTACTTC.

The chain carries TRBV6-4 and TRBJ2-4; 7 nucleotides agree with TRBD2. The CDR3 consists of 15 residues. Trimming at V came to 2 bases and at J to 1 base, leaving 2 bases not matched to a gene. Germline V CDR1 and CDR2: MRHNA, SNTAGT. The CDR3 sequence: CASSDHGGAKNIQYF. The CDR3 DNA sequence: TGTGCCAGCAGTGACCACGGGGGGGCCAAAAACATTCAGTACTTC.

J is TRBJ2-3 and V is TRBV25-1, with a tentative D call TRBD1 (6 bases). Between the trimmed V and J ends, which lost 2 bases and 6 bases, there was a span of 15 bases. The CDR3 spans 15 residues. Per the germline V gene, CDR1 is MGHDK and CDR2 is SYGVNS. DNA of the CDR3: TGTGCCAGCAGTGAACACACAGGGCTCTCGGATACGCAGTATTTT. Translation gives CASSEHTGLSDTQYF. The full variable domain, in which reference TRBV25-1 and TRBJ2-3 provide the parts outside the CDR3, is EADIYQTPRYLVIGTGKKITLECSQTMGHDKMYWYQQDPGMELHLIHYSYGVNSTEKGDLSSESTVSRIRTEHFPLTLESARPSHTSQYLCASSEHTGLSDTQYFGPGTRLTVL.

This clone was observed a handful of times. This chain joins TRBV10-2 and TRBJ2-7, with 14 bases fitting TRBD2. The CDR3 runs to 15 residues. V shed 6 bases, J shed 2 bases, and the junction held 3 bases outside the gene matches. Germline CDR1 reads WSHSY; CDR2 reads SAAADI. The CDR3 here is CASREGLAGAYEQYV. Written as DNA, the CDR3 is TGCGCCAGCAGGGAGGGACTAGCGGGGGCCTACGAGCAGTACGTC.

The CDR3 protein is CASSGTGGSGYTF. In DNA form, the CDR3 reads TGCGCCAGCAGTGGGACAGGGGGCTCTGGCTACACCTTC. The chain recombines TRBV10-1 with TRBJ1-2, with 11 bases aligning to TRBD1. Germline CDR1 is WNHNN and CDR2 is SYGVQD (reference sequence). Trimming cost V 4 bases and J 7 bases; bases outside gene matches: 2. The CDR3 is 13 residues long.

This clone came up a few times. V is TRBV15 and J is TRBJ1-5; D gene uncertain. V lost 0 bases to trimming and J lost 11 bases, with 17 bases between them. Germline V lookup: CDR1 LNHNV, CDR2 YYDKDF (reference sequence). The CDR3 extends over 15 amino acids. The CDR3 nucleotides read TGTGCCACCAGCAGAGATTCGACAAACCCCCAGACCCAGCATTTT. Translation: CATSRDSTNPQTQHF.

For this clone: At one boundary the junction diverges from the germline segment, which might be a read error. The V gene is TRBV7-7, the J gene TRBJ1-3; D might be TRBD1 (5 bases). The CDR3 has 16 residues. Looked up from germline, CDR1 is SSHAT and CDR2 is FNYEAQ (reference sequence). CDR3 region: CASSLGTESSGNTIYF. CDR3 in DNA: TGTGCTAGCAGCTTAGGGACTGAAAGCTCTGGAAACACCATATATTTT.

The chain combines TRBV7-6 with TRBJ2-3; the D gene is possibly TRBD1 (6 bases). The ends were cut back, 3 bases at V and 4 bases at J, with 17 bases in the middle. Germline assignment: CDR1 SGHVS and CDR2 FNYEAQ. The CDR3 totals 16 residues. The CDR3 loop is CASSFGRGGPSDTQYF. CDR3 in DNA: TGTGCCAGCAGCTTTGGCAGGGGCGGACCTTCAGATACGCAGTATTTT.

V usage is TRBV7-9 and J usage is TRBJ2-2; no clear D gene. Trimming shortened V by 2 bases and J by 6 bases, and 13 bases separated the two germline ends. Germline V CDR1 and CDR2: SEHNR, FQNEAQ (reference sequence). The CDR3 is 15 amino acids. CDR3 region: CASSLKGSRPGELFF. CDR3 coding DNA: TGTGCCAGCAGCTTAAAAGGCAGCAGGCCCGGGGAGCTGTTTTTT.

This clone was counted a few times. CDR3 sequence: CASSLVEGATEAFF. CDR3 nucleotide sequence: TGTGCCAGCAGCTTAGTGGAAGGGGCCACTGAAGCTTTCTTT. The gene calls are TRBV7-9 and TRBJ1-1, with TRBD1 as a possible D gene (5 bases). The CDR3 consists of 14 residues. Germline values: CDR1 SEHNR, CDR2 FQNEAQ (reference sequence). V shed 1 base and J shed 4 bases, with 10 bases lying between them.

CDR3 DNA: TGTGCCAGCAGCCCGGGGGTCAATGAAAAACTGTTTTTT. Translating gives CASSPGVNEKLFF. The rearrangement uses TRBV7-9 and TRBJ1-4; D is perhaps TRBD1 (5 bases). The germline V gene has CDR1 SEHNR and CDR2 FQNEAQ (reference sequence). Trimming shortened V by 5 bases and J by 5 bases, and 9 bases separated the two germline ends. The CDR3 spans 13 residues.

V is TRBV9 and J is TRBJ1-2; D gene unclear. The CDR3 is 16 residues long. V lost 2 bases, J lost 2 bases, and 16 bases lay in between. CDR1 is SGDLS and CDR2 is YYNGEE in the germline V gene. For the CDR3, the DNA is TGTGCCAGCAGCGTGGGAGTGCTACAACAGAACTATGGCTACACCTTC. Protein sequence: CASSVGVLQQNYGYTF.

The chain uses TRBV5-1 and TRBJ2-3; 15 nucleotides align to TRBD2. J lost 4 bases, V lost 4 bases, and 7 bases had no gene match. This CDR3 has 17 residues. Looked up from germline, CDR1 is SGHRS and CDR2 is YFSETQ. CDR3 loop: CASSPGLAGGPADTQYF. The CDR3 DNA reads TGCGCCAGCAGCCCAGGACTAGCGGGAGGGCCGGCAGATACGCAGTATTTT.

The chain joins TRBV29-1 to TRBJ1-3; perhaps TRBD1 as D (6 bases). The length of the CDR3 is 15 residues. Deletions cut 5 bases from V and 0 bases from J, with 14 bases between. CDR1 is SQVTM and CDR2 is ANQGSEA in the germline V gene. The CDR3 region has the DNA TGCAGCGTTATGGGGGCTCCTAGCTCTGGAAACACCATATATTTT. Its translation: CSVMGAPSSGNTIYF.

This rearrangement joins TRBV5-1 to TRBJ1-3, with 11 bases identical to TRBD1. Germline V gene data show CDR1 as SGHRS and CDR2 as YFSETQ. The V and J ends lost 5 bases and 0 bases, in that order; junction bases with no gene match: 10. The CDR3 has 18 residues. CDR3 DNA: TGCGCCAGCAGTCATGGGACAGGGGGTTTGAGCTCTGGAAACACCATATATTTT. Amino acid sequence: CASSHGTGGLSSGNTIYF. The full variable domain, in which reference TRBV5-1 and TRBJ1-3 provide the parts outside the CDR3, is KAGVTQTPRYLIKTRGQQVTLSCSPISGHRSVSWYQQTPGQGLQFLFEYFSETQRNKGNFPGRFSGRQFSNSRSEMNVSTLELGDSALYLCASSHGTGGLSSGNTIYFGEGSWLTVV.

This chain connects TRBV2 to TRBJ2-5; 7 nucleotides agree with TRBD1. The CDR3 runs 13 residues. Germline-derived CDR1 and CDR2 are SNHLY and FYNNEI. Trimming at V came to 3 bases and at J to 7 bases, leaving 5 bases not matched to a gene. The CDR3 sequence is CASSDDRVGTQYF. The CDR3 nucleotides read TGTGCCAGCAGTGACGACAGGGTCGGGACCCAGTACTTC.

The rearrangement links TRBV7-3 to TRBJ2-3; D is ambiguous. This CDR3 contains 13 residues. Germline V CDR1 and CDR2: SGHTA, FQGTGA. Trimming removed 4 bases from V and 4 bases from J, with 9 bases in between. The CDR3 DNA follows: TGTGCCAGCAGCTCCCAAATCCCAGATACGCAGTATTTT. Translation gives CASSSQIPDTQYF.